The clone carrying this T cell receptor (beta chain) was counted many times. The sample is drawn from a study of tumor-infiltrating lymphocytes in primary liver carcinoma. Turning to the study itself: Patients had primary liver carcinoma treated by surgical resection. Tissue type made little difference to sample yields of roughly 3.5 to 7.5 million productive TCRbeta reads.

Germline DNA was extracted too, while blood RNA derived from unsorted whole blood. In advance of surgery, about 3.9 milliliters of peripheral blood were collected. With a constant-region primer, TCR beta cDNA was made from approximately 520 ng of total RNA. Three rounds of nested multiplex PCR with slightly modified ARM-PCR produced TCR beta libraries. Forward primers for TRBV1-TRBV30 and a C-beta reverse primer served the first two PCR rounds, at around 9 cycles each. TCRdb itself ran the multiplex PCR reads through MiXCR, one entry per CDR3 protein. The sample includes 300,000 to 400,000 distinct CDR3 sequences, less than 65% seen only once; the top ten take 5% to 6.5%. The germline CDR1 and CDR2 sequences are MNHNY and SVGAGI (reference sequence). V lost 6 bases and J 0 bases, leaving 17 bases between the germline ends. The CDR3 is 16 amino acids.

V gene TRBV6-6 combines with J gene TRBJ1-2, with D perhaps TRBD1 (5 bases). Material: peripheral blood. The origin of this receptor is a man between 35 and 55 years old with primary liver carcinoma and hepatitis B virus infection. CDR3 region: CASRSLGGIANYGYTF. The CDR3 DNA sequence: TGTGCCAGCAGATCCCTGGGGGGGATTGCTAACTATGGCTACACCTTC.